This T cell receptor (beta chain) was profiled in a study of spatial heterogeneity in lung cancer. As for the study in general: The donor population consisted of approximately 70 patients with untreated, early-stage non-small cell lung cancer. TCR and UMI combinations that were unique each appeared, on average, more than ten times in raw reads. More beta-chain than alpha-chain sequences were consistently detected.

Time point denoted: blood at routine non-recurrence follow-up after resection. Sequencing of whole RNA from tumor, nontumor lung or frozen PBMC involved no sorting. CDR3 length equals 14 residues. CDR1 and CDR2 from the germline V gene are SNHLY and FYNNEI. V gave up 6 bases and J gave up 6 bases; unmatched junction bases: 8. The sample holds a few counts of this clonotype. Every molecule of TCR cDNA had its own unique molecular identifier. Via MiXCR, TCRdb re-called the 5' RACE reads, giving one row per CDR3 protein. The sample carries approximately 56,000 distinct CDR3 sequences, more than 6.5% recorded once.

The V gene is TRBV2, the J gene TRBJ2-1, with 7 bases that match TRBD2. The specimen was PBMCs, collected at follow-up. This clonotype was obtained from a female donor with early-stage non-small cell lung cancer. CDR3 protein: CASSLGGGSNEQFF. The CDR3 coding sequence is TGTGCCAGCAGCCTCGGGGGAGGGAGCAATGAGCAGTTCTTC.